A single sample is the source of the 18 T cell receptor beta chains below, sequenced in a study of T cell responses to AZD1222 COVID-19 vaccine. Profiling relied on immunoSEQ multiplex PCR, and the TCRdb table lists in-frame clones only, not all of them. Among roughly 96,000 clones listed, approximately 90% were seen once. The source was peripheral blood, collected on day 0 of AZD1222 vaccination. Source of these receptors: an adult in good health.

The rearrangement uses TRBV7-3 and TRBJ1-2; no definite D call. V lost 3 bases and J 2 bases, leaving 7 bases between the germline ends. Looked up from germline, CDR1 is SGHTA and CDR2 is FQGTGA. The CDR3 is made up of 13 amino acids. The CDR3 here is CASSFGQNYGYTF. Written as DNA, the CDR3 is TGTGCCAGCAGCTTCGGGCAGAACTATGGCTACACCTTC.

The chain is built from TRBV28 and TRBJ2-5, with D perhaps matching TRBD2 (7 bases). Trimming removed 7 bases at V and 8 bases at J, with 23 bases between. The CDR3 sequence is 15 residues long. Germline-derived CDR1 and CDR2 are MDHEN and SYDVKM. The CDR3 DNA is TGTGCCAGCATCGAAACAGGGAGGGGCTGGGATACCCAGTACTTC. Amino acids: CASIETGRGWDTQYF.

The CDR3 sequence is CASSLINDPYEQYF. CDR3 nucleotides: TGTGCCAGCAGCTTAATAAACGACCCTTACGAGCAGTACTTC. The gene calls are TRBV7-8 and TRBJ2-7; D gene uncertain. Germline-derived CDR1 and CDR2 are SGHVS and FQNEAQ. The CDR3 is 14 residues long. Trimming removed 2 bases from V and 4 bases from J, with 12 bases in between. Filled out from reference TRBV7-8 and TRBJ2-7, the complete variable domain reads GAGVSQSPRYKVAKRGQDVALRCDPISGHVSLFWYQQALGQGPEFLTYFQNEAQLDKSGLPSDRFFAERPEGSVSTLKIQRTQQEDSAVYLCASSLINDPYEQYFGPGTRLTVT.

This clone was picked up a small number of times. This CDR3 reads CASSPPPPQGIYGYTF. CDR3 nucleotides: TGTGCCAGCAGCCCGCCTCCCCCACAGGGGATATATGGCTACACCTTC. The gene calls are TRBV7-2 and TRBJ1-2; the match to TRBD1 covers 7 bases. J was trimmed by 5 bases and V by 5 bases; bases with no gene match: 14. This CDR3 is 16 amino acids long. CDR1 SGHTA and CDR2 FQGNSA come from the germline V gene.

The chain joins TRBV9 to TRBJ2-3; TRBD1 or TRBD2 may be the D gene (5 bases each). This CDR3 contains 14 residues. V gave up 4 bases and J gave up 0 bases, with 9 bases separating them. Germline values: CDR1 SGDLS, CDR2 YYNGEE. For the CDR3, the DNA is TGTGCCAGCAGCATTCGGGACAGCACAGATACGCAGTATTTT. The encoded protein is CASSIRDSTDTQYF.

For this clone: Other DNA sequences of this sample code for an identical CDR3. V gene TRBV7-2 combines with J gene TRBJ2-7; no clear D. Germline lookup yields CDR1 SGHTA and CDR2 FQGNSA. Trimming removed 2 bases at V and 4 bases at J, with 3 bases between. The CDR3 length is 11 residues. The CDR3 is CASSLSYEQYF. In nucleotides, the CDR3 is TGTGCCAGCAGCTTATCGTACGAGCAGTACTTC.

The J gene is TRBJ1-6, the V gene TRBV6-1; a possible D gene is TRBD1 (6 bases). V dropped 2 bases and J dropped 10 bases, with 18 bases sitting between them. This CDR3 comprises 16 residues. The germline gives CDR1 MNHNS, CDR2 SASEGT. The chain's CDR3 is CASSERRGGLYSPLHF. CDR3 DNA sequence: TGTGCCAGCAGTGAACGAAGGGGGGGTTTATACTCACCCCTCCACTTT.

CDR3 in DNA: TGTGCCTGGAGTGTACAGTCCAGCTCTGGAAACACCATATATTTT. As protein: CAWSVQSSSGNTIYF. J is TRBJ1-3 and V is TRBV30; D not resolved. The germline V and J ends were trimmed by 0 bases and 0 bases, with 9 bases remaining between them. The CDR3 spans 15 residues. The germline gives CDR1 GTSNPN, CDR2 SVGIG (reference sequence).

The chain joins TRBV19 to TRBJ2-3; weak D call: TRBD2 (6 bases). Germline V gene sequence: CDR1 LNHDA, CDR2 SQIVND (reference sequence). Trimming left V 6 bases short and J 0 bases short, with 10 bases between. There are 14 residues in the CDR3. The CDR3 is CASSLGTSTDTQYF. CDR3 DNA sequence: TGTGCCAGTAGCCTCGGGACTAGCACAGATACGCAGTATTTT.

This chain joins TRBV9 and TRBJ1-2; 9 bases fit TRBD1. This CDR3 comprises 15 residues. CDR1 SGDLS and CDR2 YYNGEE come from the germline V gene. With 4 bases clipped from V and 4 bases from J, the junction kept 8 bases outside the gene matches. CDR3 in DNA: TGTGCCAGCAGCAGGACAGGGGAGGGGGTCTATGGCTACACCTTC. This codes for CASSRTGEGVYGYTF.

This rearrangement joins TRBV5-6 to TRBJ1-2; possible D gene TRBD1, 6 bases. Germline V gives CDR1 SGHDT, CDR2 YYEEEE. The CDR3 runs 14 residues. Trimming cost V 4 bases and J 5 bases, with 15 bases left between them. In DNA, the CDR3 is TGTGCCAGCAGCCCCGGTTGGAGGGGGTATGGCTACACCTTC. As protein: CASSPGWRGYGYTF.

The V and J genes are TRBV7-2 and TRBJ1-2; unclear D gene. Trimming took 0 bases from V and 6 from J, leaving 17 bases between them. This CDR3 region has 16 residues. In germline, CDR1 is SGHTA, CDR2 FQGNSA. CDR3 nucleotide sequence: TGTGCCAGCAGCTTAGCGCGGCAGGTCCGCAAAAATGGCTACACCTTC. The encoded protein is CASSLARQVRKNGYTF.

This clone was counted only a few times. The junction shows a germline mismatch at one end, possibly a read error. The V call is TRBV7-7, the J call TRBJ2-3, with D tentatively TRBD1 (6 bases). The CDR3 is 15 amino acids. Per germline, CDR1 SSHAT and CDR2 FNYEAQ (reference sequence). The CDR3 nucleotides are TGTGCTAGCAGCTTAATCGTGGGGGCAGCAGATACGCAGTATTTT. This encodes CASSLIVGAADTQYF.

CDR3 sequence reads: CASRGMWNEKLFF. The CDR3 nucleotides read TGTGCCAGCAGGGGGATGTGGAATGAAAAACTGTTTTTT. This chain connects TRBV12-3 or TRBV12-4 to TRBJ1-4, with no clear D. Between the trimmed V and J ends, which lost 6 bases and 5 bases, there was a span of 10 bases. The CDR3 covers 13 residues.

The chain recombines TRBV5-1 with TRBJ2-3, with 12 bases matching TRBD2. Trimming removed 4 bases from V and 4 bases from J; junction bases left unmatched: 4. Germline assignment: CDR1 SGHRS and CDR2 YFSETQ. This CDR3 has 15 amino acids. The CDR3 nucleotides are TGCGCCAGCAGCCGACTAGCGGGGGAACCAGATACGCAGTATTTT. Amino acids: CASSRLAGEPDTQYF.

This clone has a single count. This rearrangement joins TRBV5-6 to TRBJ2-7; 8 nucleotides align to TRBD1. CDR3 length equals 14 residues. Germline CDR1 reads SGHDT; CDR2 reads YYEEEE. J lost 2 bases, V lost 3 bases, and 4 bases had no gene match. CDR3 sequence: CASSWTGMPYEQYF. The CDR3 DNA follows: TGTGCCAGCAGCTGGACAGGGATGCCCTACGAGCAGTACTTC.

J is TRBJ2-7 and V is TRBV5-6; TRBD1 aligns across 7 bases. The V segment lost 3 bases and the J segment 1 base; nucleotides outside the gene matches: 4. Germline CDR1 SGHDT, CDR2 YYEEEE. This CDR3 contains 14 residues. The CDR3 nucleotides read TGTGCCAGCAGCTCCGGGACAGAGTCCTACGAGCAGTACTTC. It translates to CASSSGTESYEQYF.

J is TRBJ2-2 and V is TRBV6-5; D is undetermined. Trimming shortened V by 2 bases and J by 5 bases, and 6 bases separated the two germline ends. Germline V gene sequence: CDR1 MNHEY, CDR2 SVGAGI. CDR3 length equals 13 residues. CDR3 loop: CASSYSKTGELFF. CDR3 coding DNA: TGTGCCAGCAGTTACAGTAAGACCGGGGAGCTGTTTTTT.